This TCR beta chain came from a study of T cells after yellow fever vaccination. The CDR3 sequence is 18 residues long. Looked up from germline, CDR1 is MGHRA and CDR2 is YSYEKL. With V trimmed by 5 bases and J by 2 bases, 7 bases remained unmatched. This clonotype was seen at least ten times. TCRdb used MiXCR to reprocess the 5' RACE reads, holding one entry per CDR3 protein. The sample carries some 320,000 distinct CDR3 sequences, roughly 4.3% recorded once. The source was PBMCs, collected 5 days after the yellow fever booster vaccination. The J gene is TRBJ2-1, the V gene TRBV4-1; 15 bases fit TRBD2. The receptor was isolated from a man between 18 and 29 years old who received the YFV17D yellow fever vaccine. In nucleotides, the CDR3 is TGCGCCAGCAGCGGGGGACTAGCGGGGGGTAACCCCTACAATGAGCAGTTCTTC. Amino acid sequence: CASSGGLAGGNPYNEQFF.